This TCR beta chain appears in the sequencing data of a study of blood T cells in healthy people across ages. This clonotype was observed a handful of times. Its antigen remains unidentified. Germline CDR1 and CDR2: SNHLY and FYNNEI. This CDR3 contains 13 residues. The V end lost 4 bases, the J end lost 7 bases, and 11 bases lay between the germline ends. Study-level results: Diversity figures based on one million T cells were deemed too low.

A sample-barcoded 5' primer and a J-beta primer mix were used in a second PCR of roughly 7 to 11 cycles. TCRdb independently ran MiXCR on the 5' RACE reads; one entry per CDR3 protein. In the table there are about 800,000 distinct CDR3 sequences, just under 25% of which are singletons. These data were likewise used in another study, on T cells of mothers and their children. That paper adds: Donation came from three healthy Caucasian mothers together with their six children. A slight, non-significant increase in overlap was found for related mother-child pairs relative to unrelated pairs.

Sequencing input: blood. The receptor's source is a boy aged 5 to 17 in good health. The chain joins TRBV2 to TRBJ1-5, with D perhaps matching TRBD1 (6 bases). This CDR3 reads CASSGGRIQPQHF. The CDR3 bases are TGTGCCAGCAGTGGGGGGCGGATACAGCCCCAGCATTTT.